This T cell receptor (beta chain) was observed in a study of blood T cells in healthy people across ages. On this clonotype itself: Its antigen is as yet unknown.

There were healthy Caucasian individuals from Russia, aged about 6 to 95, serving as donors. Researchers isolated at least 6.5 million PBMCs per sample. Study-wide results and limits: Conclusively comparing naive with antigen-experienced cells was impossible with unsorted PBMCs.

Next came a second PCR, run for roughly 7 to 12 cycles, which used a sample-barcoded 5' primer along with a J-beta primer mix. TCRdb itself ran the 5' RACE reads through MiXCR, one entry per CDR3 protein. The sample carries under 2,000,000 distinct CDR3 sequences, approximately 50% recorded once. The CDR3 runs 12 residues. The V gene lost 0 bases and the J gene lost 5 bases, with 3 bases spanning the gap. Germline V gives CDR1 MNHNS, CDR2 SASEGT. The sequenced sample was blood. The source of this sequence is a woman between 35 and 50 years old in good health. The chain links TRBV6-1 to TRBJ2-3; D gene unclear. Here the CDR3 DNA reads TGTGCCAGCAGTGAAGCGATAGATACGCAGTATTTT. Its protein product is CASSEAIDTQYF.